This TCR beta chain originates from a study of regulatory T cells in long-lasting Graves disease. Study outcomes and limitations: Favoring TRBV28, TRBJ1-2 and TRBJ2-5 was a feature seen in persistent disease. Persistent patients had more shared public clonotypes (around 3,000) than new patients (around 950). Authors noted too few samples as a limitation.

This CDR3 is 14 amino acids long. Looked up from germline, CDR1 is SEHNR and CDR2 is FQNEAQ (reference sequence). The germline V and J ends were trimmed by 4 bases and 0 bases, with 7 bases remaining between them. With regard to this clonotype: Its antigen is not known.

Time point in this sample: persistent/refractory GD, antithyroid drugs over 5 years with positive TRAb. Isolated PBMC RNA provided the starting material for the TCR library. Assembly of TCR beta libraries relied on iRepertoire HTBI primers together with Arm-PCR of CDR3 regions. TCRdb reanalysed the multiplex PCR reads using MiXCR and keeps one entry per CDR3 protein. The top ten clones hold 25% to 30% of a sample with almost 350,000 distinct CDR3 sequences, roughly a fifth of them seen once. This TCR was sampled from a female donor with Graves disease. This chain links TRBV7-9 with TRBJ1-3; D is uncertain. The source material was peripheral blood mononuclear cells (PBMCs), sampled when the disease was refractory, from a patient treated with antithyroid drugs. As DNA, the CDR3 is TGTGCCAGCAGCTCTGTCAACTCTGGAAACACCATATATTTT. It codes for CASSSVNSGNTIYF.